This T cell receptor (beta chain) stems from a study of OX40 agonist ivuxolimab in advanced cancers. At the level of the study: Patients' therapy was ivuxolimab, an antibody that acts as an agonist of OX40 (CD134). Hepatocellular carcinoma, melanoma, renal cell or head and neck cancer was diagnosed in the dose-escalation patients. Previous treatment with anti-PD-1, anti-PD-L1 or anti-CTLA-4 therapy was allowed; about 44% had received some.

This table comes from immunoSEQ multiplex PCR, and its TCRdb copy is limited to in-frame clones, with some not included. The table lists under 80,000 clones, around nine tenths of them singletons, with 0.6% to 0.75% in the top ten. A remark on this clone: Antigen specificity is unknown.

Per the germline V gene, CDR1 is SGHAT and CDR2 is FQDESV (reference sequence). The CDR3 sequence is 11 residues long. Trimming removed 2 bases at V and 6 bases at J, with 2 bases between. Study outcomes and limitations: Dosing at 0.1 to 3.0 mg/kg was accompanied by clonal expansion of CD4+ and CD8+ blood T cells by week 6.

The receptor comes from an adult with an advanced solid tumor such as melanoma, head and neck, liver or kidney cancer. This sequence joins TRBV11-1 and TRBJ2-1; D unclear. Sample: CD4+ or CD8+ T cells sorted from blood, taken in a trial of the OX40 agonist ivuxolimab. DNA for the CDR3: TGTGCCAGCAGCTTAAGCAATGAGCAGTTCTTC. Translation: CASSLSNEQFF.